The TCR beta chain under discussion was sequenced for a study of CD8 T cells in ankylosing spondylitis. MiXCR, run by TCRdb on the 5' RACE reads, gives a single entry per CDR3 protein. The sample gives about 130,000 distinct CDR3 sequences, more than 6.5% of which show up once; 9.5% to 15% is in the top ten. Findings and limits, study-wide: The disease-linked clones had a CD8+ phenotype and low blood frequencies. A motif of 7 to 9 highly homologous TCR beta variants was seen as apparently characteristic of ankylosing spondylitis blood. Certain motif variants had earlier appeared in reactive arthritis synovial fluid and blood.

CDR1 is SGDLS, CDR2 YYNGEE, per germline. The ends were cut back, 0 bases at V and 0 bases at J, with 7 bases in the middle. The CDR3 is made up of 15 amino acids. Ten or more counts support this clonotype. Its specificity is not known. The sample comprised blood, either unsorted or a sorted T cell fraction (not recorded which). The TCR was taken from a male donor with ankylosing spondylitis or in good health (not recorded which). J is TRBJ2-1 and V is TRBV9, with TRBD2 as a possible D gene (5 bases). The CDR3 loop is CASSVVGGSYNEQFF. The CDR3 DNA reads as TGTGCCAGCAGCGTAGTTGGAGGCTCCTACAATGAGCAGTTCTTC.